Below are 12 T cell receptor beta chains sequenced from a single sample in a study of regulatory T cells in long-lasting Graves disease. Time point noted: persistent/refractory GD, antithyroid drugs over 5 years with positive TRAb. PBMCs provided the RNA from which the TCR library was made. The TCR beta library used iRepertoire HTBI primers with Arm-PCR amplification of CDR3. TCRdb itself ran the multiplex PCR reads through MiXCR, one entry per CDR3 protein. The table has almost 350,000 distinct CDR3 sequences, about 18% seen once. The sample here was peripheral blood mononuclear cells (PBMCs), taken when the disease was refractory, from a patient treated with antithyroid drugs. These receptors came from a female donor with Graves disease.

This clonotype was seen repeatedly, ten times or more. This sequence joins TRBV27 and TRBJ2-7; 7 positions agree with TRBD2. The germline gives CDR1 MNHEY, CDR2 SMNVEV (reference sequence). This CDR3 spans 13 amino acids. V gave up 2 bases and J gave up 5 bases; unmatched junction bases: 3. The CDR3 here is CASSLKGGNEQYF. CDR3 nucleotide sequence: TGTGCCAGCAGTTTAAAGGGAGGGAACGAGCAGTACTTC.

This clonotype came up a few times. This chain connects TRBV18 to TRBJ1-3, with a possible D match to TRBD1 (5 bases). This CDR3 is built from 16 residues. Germline CDR1 is KGHSH and CDR2 is LQKENI. The V end was cut by 3 bases, the J end by 0 bases, with 12 bases between. The CDR3 DNA is TGTGCCAGCTCACCGGGGCAGCGTCTCTCTGGAAACACCATATATTTT. It is translated as CASSPGQRLSGNTIYF.

The chain carries TRBV7-2 and TRBJ1-6; TRBD1 aligns across 7 bases. The CDR3 extends over 16 amino acids. V was clipped by 6 bases and J by 9 bases; unmatched bases: 14. Germline lookup yields CDR1 SGHTA and CDR2 FQGNSA. CDR3 region: CASSLDLTGWGSPLHF. The CDR3 DNA reads as TGTGCCAGCAGTCTCGACCTGACAGGGTGGGGTTCACCCCTCCACTTT.

The V and J genes are TRBV4-1 and TRBJ1-5; D is ambiguous. The CDR3 is 16 amino acids. V lost 1 base, J lost 8 bases, and 18 bases lay in between. Looked up from germline, CDR1 is MGHRA and CDR2 is YSYEKL. CDR3 sequence (DNA): TGCGCCAGCAGCCAAGGCACCGGCCGGGCAATGAAGCCCCAGCATTTT. It translates to CASSQGTGRAMKPQHF.

The J gene is TRBJ1-6, the V gene TRBV12-3 or TRBV12-4; D is unclear. The CDR3 totals 14 residues. V was cut by 6 bases and J by 7 bases, with 13 bases left in between. CDR3 sequence reads: CASRLPGFNSPLHF. The CDR3 DNA follows: TGTGCCAGCAGACTACCGGGGTTCAATTCACCCCTCCACTTT.

This chain uses TRBV19 with TRBJ2-2; D unclear. The CDR3 runs 13 residues. CDR1 LNHDA and CDR2 SQIVND come from the germline V gene (reference sequence). Trimming removed 7 bases from V and 6 bases from J, with 12 bases in between. This CDR3 is CASTLTRAGELFF. Here the CDR3 DNA reads TGTGCCAGTACCTTGACTCGCGCCGGGGAGCTGTTTTTT.

This clonotype has only a few counts. This chain uses TRBV5-1 with TRBJ2-5, with D possibly TRBD2 on 5 matching bases. Trimming removed 7 bases from V and 5 bases from J, with 12 bases in between. The CDR3 is 12 amino acids. Germline CDR1 and CDR2: SGHRS and YFSETQ. The CDR3 DNA follows: TGCGCCAGCCCCCGGGATTGGGAGACCCAGTACTTC. The encoded protein is CASPRDWETQYF.

There are a few counts of this clonotype. The chain joins TRBV11-2 to TRBJ1-2; 7 nucleotides line up with TRBD1. Germline V lookup: CDR1 SGHAT, CDR2 FQNNGV. CDR3 length: 13 amino acids. The trim removed 9 bases at V and 6 bases at J, leaving 10 bases unmatched. The CDR3 is CASSKTGANGYTF. Here the CDR3 DNA reads TGTGCCAGTAGTAAAACAGGGGCAAATGGCTACACCTTC.

Points on this clonotype: This may be a read error: a much more frequent sequence differs by one nucleotide. This chain links TRBV7-2 with TRBJ2-6; D unclear. V was clipped by 3 bases and J by 2 bases, with 8 bases between them. This CDR3 is 15 amino acids long. Germline assignment: CDR1 SGHTA and CDR2 FQGNSA. The CDR3 loop reads CTSSFTTPGANVLTF. The CDR3 DNA sequence: TGTACCAGCAGCTTCACGACGCCTGGGGCCAACGTCCTGACTTTC.

This clonotype occurred a few times. The rearrangement uses TRBV6-1 and TRBJ1-3, with no clear D. Per the germline V gene, CDR1 is MNHNS and CDR2 is SASEGT. This CDR3 is built from 13 residues. Deletions cut 6 bases from V and 4 bases from J, with 10 bases between. The CDR3 nucleotides read TGTGCCAGCAGCCTGAGGTTCGGAAACACCATATATTTT. Its protein product is CASSLRFGNTIYF.

In its sample, this clonotype was seen many times. The CDR3 is CASSLSGASGSDTEAFF. CDR3 nucleotide sequence: TGTGCCAGCAGCTTATCAGGGGCCTCGGGGTCAGACACTGAAGCTTTCTTT. V and J are TRBV6-2 or TRBV6-3 and TRBJ1-1, with TRBD1 as a possible D gene (6 bases). CDR1 and CDR2 from the germline V gene are MNHEY and SVGEGT. The CDR3 spans 17 residues. V gave up 6 bases and J gave up 3 bases, with 23 bases separating them.

This clonotype has a count of ten or more. This chain joins TRBV3-1 and TRBJ1-2; 7 bases align to TRBD1. The CDR3 consists of 15 residues. The germline CDR1 and CDR2 sequences are LGHDT and YNNKEL (reference sequence). With 4 bases clipped from V and 8 bases from J, the junction kept 13 bases outside the gene matches. This chain's CDR3 is CASSPRGGRAGGYTF. DNA for the CDR3: TGTGCCAGCAGCCCCAGGGGGGGCCGAGCTGGGGGCTACACCTTC.